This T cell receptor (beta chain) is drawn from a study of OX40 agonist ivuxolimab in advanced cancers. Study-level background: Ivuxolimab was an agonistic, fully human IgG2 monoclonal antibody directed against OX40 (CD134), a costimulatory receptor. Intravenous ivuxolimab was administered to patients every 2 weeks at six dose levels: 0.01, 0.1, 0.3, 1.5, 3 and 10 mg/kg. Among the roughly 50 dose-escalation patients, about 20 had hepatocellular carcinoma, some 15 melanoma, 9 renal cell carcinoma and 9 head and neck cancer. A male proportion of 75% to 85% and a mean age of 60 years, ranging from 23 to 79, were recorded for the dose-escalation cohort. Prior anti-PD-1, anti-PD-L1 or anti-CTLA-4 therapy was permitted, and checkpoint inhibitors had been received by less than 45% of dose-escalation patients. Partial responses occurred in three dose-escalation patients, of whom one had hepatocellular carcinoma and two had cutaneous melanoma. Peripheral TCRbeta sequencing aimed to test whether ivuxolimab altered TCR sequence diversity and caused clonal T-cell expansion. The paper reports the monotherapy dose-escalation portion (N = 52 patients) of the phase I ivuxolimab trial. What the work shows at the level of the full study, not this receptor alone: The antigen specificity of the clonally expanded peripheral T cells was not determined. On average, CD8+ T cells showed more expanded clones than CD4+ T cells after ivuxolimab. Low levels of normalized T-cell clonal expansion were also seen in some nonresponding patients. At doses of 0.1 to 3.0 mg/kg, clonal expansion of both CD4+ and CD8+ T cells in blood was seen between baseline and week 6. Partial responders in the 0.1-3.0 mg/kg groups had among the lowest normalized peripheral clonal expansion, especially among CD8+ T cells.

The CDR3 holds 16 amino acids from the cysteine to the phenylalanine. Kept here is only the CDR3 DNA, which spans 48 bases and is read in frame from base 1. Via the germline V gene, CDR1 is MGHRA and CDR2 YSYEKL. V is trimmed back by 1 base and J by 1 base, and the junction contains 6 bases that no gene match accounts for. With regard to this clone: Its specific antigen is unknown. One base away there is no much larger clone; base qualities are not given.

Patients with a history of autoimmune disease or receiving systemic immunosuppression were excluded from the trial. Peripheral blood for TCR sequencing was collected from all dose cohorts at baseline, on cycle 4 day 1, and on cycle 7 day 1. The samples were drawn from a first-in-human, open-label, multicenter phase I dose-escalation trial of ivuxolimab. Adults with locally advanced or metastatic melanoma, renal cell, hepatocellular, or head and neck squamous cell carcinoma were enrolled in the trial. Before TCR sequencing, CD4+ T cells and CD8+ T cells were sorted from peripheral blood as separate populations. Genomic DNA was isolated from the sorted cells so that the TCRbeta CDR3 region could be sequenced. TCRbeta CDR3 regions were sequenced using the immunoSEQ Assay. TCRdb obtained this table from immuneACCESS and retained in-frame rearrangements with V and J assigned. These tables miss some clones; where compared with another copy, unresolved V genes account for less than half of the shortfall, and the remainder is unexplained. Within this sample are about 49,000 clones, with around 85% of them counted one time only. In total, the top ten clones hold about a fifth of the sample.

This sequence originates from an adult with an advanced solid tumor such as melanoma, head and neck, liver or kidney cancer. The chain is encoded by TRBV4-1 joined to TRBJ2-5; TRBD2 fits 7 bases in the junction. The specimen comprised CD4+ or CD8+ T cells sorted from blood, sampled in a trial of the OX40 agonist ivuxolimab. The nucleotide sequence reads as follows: TGCGCCAGCAGCCAAGCGGCTAGCGGTTCCCAAGAGACCCAGTACTTC. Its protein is CASSQAASGSQETQYF.